This T cell receptor beta chain was observed in a study of long-term antiretroviral therapy in people with HIV. Without exception, participants with HIV were treated in the United States. General observations from the study: ART adherence, viral resistance and therapy changes went undocumented. Repertoires from HIV showed CDR3 length ranges narrower than those of controls.

Version v3.0 of the immunoSEQ assay ran at survey level. Samples were sequenced targeting about 35,000-50,000 T-cell genomes each. Profiled with immunoSEQ multiplex PCR; TCRdb holds only in-frame clones, not every one. The sample yields 20,000 to 25,000 clones, nearly 95% seen once. In regard to this clone: Its antigen is undetermined.

The receptor's source is a woman aged 50 to 60 with HIV. The source was unsorted PBMCs, collected 4.4 years after starting antiretroviral therapy.

CDR3 sequence reads: CAISEHRNQPQHF. CDR3 nucleotide sequence: TGTGCCATCAGCGAACACCGCAATCAGCCCCAGCATTTT. This chain uses TRBV10-3 with TRBJ1-5; unclear D gene. With 6 bases removed from V and 2 bases from J, the gap between germline ends came to 8 bases. Looked up from germline, CDR1 is ENHRY and CDR2 is SYGVKD. The CDR3 covers 13 residues.